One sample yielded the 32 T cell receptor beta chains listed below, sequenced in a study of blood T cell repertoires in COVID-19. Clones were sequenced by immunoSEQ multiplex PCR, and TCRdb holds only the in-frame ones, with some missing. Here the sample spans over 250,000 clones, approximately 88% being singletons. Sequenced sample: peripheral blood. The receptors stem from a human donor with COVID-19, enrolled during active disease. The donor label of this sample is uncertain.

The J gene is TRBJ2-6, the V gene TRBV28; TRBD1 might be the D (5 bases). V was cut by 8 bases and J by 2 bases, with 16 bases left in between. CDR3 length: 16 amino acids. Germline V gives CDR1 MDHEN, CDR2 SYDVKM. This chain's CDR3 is CASRSGSPPGANVLTF. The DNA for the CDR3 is TGTGCCAGCCGTTCAGGGTCCCCCCCTGGGGCCAACGTCCTGACTTTC. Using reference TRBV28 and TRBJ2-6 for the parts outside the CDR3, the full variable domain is DVKVTQSSRYLVKRTGEKVFLECVQDMDHENMFWYRQDPGLGLRLIYFSYDVKMKEKGDIPEGYSVSREKKERFSLILESASTNQTSMYLCASRSGSPPGANVLTFGAGSRLTVL.

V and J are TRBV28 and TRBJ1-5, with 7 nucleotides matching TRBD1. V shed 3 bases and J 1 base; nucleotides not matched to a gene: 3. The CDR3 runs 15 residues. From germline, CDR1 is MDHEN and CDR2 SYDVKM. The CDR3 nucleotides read TGTGCCAGCAGTTTCACAGGGGCGAGCAATCAGCCCCAGCATTTT. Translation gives CASSFTGASNQPQHF.

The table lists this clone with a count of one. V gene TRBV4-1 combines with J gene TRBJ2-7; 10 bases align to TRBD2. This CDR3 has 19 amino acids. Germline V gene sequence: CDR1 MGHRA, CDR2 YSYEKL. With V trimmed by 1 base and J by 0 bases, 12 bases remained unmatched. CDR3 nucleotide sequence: TGCGCCAGCAGCCAAGCCCCCCGGACTAGCGGAGGGAGCTCCTACGAGCAGTACTTC. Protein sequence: CASSQAPRTSGGSSYEQYF.

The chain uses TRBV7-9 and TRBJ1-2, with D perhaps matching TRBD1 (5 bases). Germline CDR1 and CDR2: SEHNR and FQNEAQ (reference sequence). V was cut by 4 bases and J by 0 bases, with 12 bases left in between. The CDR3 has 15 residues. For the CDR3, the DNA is TGTGCCAGCAGCTCCATGGAGGGGCCTAACTATGGCTACACCTTC. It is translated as CASSSMEGPNYGYTF.

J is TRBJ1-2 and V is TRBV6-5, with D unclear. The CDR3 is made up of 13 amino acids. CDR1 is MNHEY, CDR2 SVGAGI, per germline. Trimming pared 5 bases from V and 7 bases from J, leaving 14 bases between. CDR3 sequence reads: CASSPRMRIGYTF. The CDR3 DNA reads TGTGCCAGCAGTCCCCGAATGCGCATTGGCTACACCTTC.

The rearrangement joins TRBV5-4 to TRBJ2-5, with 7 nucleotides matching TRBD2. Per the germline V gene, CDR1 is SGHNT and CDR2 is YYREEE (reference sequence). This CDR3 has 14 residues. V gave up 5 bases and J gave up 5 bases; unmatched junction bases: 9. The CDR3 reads CASRSSPGGETQYF. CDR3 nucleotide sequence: TGTGCCAGCAGATCCTCCCCGGGAGGCGAGACCCAGTACTTC.

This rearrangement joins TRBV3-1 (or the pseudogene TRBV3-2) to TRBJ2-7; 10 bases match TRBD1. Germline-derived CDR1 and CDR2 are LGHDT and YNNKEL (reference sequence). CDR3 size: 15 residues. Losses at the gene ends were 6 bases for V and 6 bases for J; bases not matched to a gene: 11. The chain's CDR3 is CASSLGQGVQGEQYF. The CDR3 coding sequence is TGTGCCAGCAGTCTCGGACAGGGGGTTCAAGGCGAGCAGTACTTC.

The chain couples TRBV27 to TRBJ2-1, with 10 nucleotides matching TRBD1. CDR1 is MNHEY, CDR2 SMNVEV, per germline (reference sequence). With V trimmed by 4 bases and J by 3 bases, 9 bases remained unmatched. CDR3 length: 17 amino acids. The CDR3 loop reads CASSSHSTGGGYNEQFF. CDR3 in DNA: TGTGCCAGCAGTTCGCACTCGACAGGGGGCGGCTACAATGAGCAGTTCTTC.

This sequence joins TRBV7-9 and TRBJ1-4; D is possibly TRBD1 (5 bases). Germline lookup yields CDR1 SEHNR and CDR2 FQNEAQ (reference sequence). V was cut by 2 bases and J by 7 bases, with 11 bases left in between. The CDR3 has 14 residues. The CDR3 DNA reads TGTGCCAGCAGCTTAAGCCAGGGCCTTGAAAAACTGTTTTTT. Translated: CASSLSQGLEKLFF.

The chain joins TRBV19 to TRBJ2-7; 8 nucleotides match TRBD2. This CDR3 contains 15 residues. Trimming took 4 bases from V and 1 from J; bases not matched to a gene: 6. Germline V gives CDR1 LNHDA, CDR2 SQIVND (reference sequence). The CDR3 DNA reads TGTGCCAGTAGTACCCCCACTAGCGGATCCTACGAGCAGTACTTC. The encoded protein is CASSTPTSGSYEQYF.

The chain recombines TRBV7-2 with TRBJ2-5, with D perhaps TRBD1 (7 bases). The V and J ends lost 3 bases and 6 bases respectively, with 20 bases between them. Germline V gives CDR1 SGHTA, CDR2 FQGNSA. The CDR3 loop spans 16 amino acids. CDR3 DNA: TGTGCCAGCAGCTTCGCTTCCCCAGGGGGAGGACAGACCCAGTACTTC. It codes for CASSFASPGGGQTQYF.

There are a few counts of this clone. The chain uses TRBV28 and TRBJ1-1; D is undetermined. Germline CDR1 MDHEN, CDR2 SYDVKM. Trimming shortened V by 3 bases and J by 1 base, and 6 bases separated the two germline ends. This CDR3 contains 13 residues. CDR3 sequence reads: CASSFPGNTEAFF. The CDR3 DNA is TGTGCCAGCAGTTTCCCGGGGAACACTGAAGCTTTCTTT.

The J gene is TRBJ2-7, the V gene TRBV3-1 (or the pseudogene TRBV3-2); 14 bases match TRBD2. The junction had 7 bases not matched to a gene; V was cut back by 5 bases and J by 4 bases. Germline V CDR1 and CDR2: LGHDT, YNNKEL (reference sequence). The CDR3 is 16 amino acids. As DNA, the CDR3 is TGTGCCAGCAGCACACCCGGGACTAGCGGGAGTTACGAGCAGTACTTC. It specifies CASSTPGTSGSYEQYF.

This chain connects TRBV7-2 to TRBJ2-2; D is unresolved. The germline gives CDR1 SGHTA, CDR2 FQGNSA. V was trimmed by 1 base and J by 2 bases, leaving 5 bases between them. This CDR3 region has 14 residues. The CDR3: CASSLVSNTGELFF. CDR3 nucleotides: TGTGCCAGCAGCTTAGTTAGTAACACCGGGGAGCTGTTTTTT.

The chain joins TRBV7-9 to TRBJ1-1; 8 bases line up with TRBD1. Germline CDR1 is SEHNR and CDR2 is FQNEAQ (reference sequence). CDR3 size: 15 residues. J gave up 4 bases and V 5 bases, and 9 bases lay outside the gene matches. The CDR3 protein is CASSPRTGLGTEAFF. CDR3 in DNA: TGTGCCAGCAGCCCTCGGACAGGGCTTGGCACTGAAGCTTTCTTT.

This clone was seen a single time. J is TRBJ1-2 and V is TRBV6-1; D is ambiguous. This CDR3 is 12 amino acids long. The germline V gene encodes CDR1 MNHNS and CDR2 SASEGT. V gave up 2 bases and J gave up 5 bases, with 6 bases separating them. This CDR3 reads CASSETGYGYTF. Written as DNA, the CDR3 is TGTGCCAGCAGTGAAACCGGGTATGGCTACACCTTC.

The CDR3 coding sequence is TGCGCCAGCAGCTTGGTTCGGGGGAACACTGAAGCTTTCTTT. Amino acids: CASSLVRGNTEAFF. The genes are TRBV5-1 and TRBJ1-1; D call uncertain. Germline V gives CDR1 SGHRS, CDR2 YFSETQ. The CDR3 runs to 14 residues. The ends were cut back, 0 bases at V and 1 base at J, with 7 bases in the middle.

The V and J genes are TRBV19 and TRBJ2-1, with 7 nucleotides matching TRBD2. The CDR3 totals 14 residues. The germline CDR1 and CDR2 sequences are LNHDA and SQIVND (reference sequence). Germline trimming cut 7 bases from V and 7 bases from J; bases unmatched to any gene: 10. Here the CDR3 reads CASTSGTDGNEQFF. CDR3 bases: TGTGCCAGTACAAGCGGGACGGACGGGAATGAGCAGTTCTTC.

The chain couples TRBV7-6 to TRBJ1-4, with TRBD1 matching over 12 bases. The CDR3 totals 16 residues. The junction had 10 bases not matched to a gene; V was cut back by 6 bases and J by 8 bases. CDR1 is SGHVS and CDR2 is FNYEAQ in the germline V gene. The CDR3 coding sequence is TGTGCCAGCAGACAAGGGACAGGGGGCTTGGGAGAAAAACTGTTTTTT. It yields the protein CASRQGTGGLGEKLFF.

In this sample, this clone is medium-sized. CDR3 in DNA: TGTGCCTGGAAGCGACTAGCGGAGGTCGGGGAGCTGTTTTTT. Residues: CAWKRLAEVGELFF. The chain employs TRBV30 and TRBJ2-2; TRBD2 aligns across 9 bases. This CDR3 is 14 amino acids long. CDR1 and CDR2 from the germline V gene are GTSNPN and SVGIG (reference sequence). Unmatched junction bases numbered 7, after V lost 4 bases and J lost 7 bases.

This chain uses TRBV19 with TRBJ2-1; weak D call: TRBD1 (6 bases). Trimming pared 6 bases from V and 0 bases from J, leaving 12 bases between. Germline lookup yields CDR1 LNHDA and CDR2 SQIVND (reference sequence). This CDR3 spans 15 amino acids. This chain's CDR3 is CASRKGQSSYNEQFF. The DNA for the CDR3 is TGTGCCAGTAGGAAGGGACAAAGCTCCTACAATGAGCAGTTCTTC. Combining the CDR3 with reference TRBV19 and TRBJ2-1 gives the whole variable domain DGGITQSPKYLFRKEGQNVTLSCEQNLNHDAMYWYRQDPGQGLRLIYYSQIVNDFQKGDIAEGYSVSREKKESFPLTVTSAQKNPTAFYLCASRKGQSSYNEQFFGPGTRLTVL.

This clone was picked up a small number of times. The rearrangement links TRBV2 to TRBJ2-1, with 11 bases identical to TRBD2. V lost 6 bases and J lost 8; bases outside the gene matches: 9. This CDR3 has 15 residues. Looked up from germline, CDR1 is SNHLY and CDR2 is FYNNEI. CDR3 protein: CASSPKTSGAYEQFF. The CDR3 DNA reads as TGTGCCAGCAGCCCAAAGACTAGCGGGGCCTATGAGCAGTTCTTC. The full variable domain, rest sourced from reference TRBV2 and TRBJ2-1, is EPEVTQTPSHQVTQMGQEVILRCVPISNHLYFYWYRQILGQKVEFLVSFYNNEISEKSEIFDDQFSVERPDGSNFTLKIRSTKLEDSAMYFCASSPKTSGAYEQFFGPGTRLTVL.

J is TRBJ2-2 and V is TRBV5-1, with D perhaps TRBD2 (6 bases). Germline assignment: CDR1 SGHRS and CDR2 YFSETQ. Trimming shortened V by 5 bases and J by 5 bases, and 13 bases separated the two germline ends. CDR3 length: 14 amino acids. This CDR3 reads CASSRTTGTGELFF. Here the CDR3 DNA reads TGCGCCAGCAGTCGGACTACAGGTACCGGGGAGCTGTTTTTT.

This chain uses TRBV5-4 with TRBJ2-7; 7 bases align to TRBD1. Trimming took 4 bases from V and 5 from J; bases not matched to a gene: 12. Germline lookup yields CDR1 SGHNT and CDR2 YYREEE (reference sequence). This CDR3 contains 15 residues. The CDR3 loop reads CASSLSGGSWDEQYF. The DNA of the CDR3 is TGTGCCAGCAGCCTCTCAGGGGGTAGTTGGGACGAGCAGTACTTC.

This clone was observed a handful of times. The DNA for the CDR3 is TGCGCCAGCAGCGGAAATACCGGGTCTCAAGAGACCCAGTACTTC. This codes for CASSGNTGSQETQYF. This chain uses TRBV5-1 with TRBJ2-5; D is ambiguous. The CDR3 has 15 amino acids. Germline V CDR1 and CDR2: SGHRS, YFSETQ. Trimming stripped 4 bases from V and 2 bases from J, with 15 bases between.

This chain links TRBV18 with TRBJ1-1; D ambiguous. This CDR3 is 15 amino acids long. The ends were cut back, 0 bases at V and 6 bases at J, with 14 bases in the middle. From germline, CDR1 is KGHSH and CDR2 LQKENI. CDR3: CASSPPVRGGAEAFF. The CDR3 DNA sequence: TGTGCCAGCTCACCACCGGTCCGGGGAGGAGCTGAAGCTTTCTTT.

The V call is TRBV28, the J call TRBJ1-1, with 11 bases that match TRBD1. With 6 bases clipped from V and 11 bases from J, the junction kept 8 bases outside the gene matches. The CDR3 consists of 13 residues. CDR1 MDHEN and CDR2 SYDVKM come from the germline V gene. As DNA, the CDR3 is TGTGCCAGCAGAGGGACAGGGGGAACCGGGGCTTTCTTT. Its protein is CASRGTGGTGAFF.

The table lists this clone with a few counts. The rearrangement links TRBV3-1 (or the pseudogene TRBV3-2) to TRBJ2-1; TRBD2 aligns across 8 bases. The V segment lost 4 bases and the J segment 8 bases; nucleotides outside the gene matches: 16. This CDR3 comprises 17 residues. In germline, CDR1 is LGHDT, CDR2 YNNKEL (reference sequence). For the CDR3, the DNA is TGTGCCAGCAGCCCTCCCCTTCTCGCGGCGGGAGGTCATGAGCAGTTCTTC. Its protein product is CASSPPLLAAGGHEQFF.

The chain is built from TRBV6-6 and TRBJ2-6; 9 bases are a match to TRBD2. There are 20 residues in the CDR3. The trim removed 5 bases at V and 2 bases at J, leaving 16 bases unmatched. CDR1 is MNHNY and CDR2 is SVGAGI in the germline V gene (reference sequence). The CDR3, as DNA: TGTGCCAGCAGTCAATACCCGCCTAGCGGGAACACTGCTGGGGCCAACGTCCTGACTTTC. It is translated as CASSQYPPSGNTAGANVLTF.

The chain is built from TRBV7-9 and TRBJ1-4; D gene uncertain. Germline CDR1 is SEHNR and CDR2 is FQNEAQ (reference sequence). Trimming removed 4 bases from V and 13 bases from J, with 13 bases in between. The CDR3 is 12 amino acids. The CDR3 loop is CASSSSRVGLFF. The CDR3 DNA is TGTGCCAGCAGCTCCTCCCGGGTTGGACTGTTTTTT.

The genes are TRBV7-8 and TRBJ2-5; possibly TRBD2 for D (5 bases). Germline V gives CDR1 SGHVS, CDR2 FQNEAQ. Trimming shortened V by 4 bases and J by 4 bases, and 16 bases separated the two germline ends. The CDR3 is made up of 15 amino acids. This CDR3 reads CASSSLGRGGETQYF. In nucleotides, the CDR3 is TGTGCCAGCAGCTCTCTGGGTAGAGGAGGAGAGACCCAGTACTTC. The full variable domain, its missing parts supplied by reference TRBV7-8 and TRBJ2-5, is GAGVSQSPRYKVAKRGQDVALRCDPISGHVSLFWYQQALGQGPEFLTYFQNEAQLDKSGLPSDRFFAERPEGSVSTLKIQRTQQEDSAVYLCASSSLGRGGETQYFGPGTRLLVL.

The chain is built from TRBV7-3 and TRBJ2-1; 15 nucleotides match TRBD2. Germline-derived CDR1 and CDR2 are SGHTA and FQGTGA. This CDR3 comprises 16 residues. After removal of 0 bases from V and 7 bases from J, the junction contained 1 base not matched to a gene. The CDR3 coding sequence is TGTGCCAGCAGCTTAACAGGGACTAGCGGGAGGAATGAGCAGTTCTTC. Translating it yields CASSLTGTSGRNEQFF. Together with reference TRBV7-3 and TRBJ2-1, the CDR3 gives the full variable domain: GAGVSQTPSNKVTEKGKYVELRCDPISGHTALYWYRQSLGQGPEFLIYFQGTGAADDSGLPNDRFFAVRPEGSVSTLKIQRTERGDSAVYLCASSLTGTSGRNEQFFGPGTRLTVL.